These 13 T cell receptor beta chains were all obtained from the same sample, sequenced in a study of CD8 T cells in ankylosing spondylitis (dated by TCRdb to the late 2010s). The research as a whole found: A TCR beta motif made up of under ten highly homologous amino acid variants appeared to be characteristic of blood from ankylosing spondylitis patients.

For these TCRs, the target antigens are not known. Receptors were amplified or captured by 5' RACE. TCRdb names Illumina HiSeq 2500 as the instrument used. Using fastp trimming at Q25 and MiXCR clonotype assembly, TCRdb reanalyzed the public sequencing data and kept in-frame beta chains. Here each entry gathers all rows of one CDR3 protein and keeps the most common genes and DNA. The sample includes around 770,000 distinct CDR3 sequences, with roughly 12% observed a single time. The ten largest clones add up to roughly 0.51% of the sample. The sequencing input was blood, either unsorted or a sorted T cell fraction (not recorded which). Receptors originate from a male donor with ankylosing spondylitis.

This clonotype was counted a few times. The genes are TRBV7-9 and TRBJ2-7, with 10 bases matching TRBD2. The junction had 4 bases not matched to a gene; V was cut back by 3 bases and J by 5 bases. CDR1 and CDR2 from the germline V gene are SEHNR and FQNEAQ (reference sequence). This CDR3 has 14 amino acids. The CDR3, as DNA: TGTGCCAGCAGCTTGGCTAGCGGGAGCCACGAGCAGTACTTC. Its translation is CASSLASGSHEQYF.

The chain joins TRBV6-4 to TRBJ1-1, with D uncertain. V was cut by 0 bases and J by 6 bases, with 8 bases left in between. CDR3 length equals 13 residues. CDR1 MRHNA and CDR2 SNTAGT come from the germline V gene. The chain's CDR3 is CASSDSGAAEAFF. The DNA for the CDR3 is TGTGCCAGCAGTGACTCCGGCGCAGCTGAAGCTTTCTTT.

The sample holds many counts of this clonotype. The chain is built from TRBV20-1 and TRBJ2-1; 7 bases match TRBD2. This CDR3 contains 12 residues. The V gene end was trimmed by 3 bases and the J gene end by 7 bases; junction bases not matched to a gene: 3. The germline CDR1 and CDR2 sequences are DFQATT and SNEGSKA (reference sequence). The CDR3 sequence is CSASGRSNEQFF. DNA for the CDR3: TGCAGTGCTAGCGGGAGGAGTAATGAGCAGTTCTTC.

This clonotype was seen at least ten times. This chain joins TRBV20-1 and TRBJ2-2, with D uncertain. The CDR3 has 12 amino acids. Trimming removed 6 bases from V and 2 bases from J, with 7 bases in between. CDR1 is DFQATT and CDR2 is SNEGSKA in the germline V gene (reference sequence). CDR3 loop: CSASSNTGELFF. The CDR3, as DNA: TGCAGTGCGTCCTCAAACACCGGGGAGCTGTTTTTT.

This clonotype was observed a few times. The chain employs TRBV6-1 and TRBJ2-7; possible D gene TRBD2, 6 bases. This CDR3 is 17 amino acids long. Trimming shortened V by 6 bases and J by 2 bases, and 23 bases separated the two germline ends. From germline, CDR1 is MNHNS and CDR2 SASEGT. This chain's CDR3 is CASRDGAQSGLAYEQYF. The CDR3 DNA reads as TGTGCCAGCAGGGACGGAGCCCAGAGCGGGCTTGCCTACGAGCAGTACTTC.

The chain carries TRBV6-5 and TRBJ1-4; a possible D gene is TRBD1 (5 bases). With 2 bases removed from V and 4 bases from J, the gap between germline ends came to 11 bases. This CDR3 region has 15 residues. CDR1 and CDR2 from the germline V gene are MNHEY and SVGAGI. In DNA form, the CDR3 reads TGTGCCAGCAGTTACACCCGGGACGGTAATGAAAAACTGTTTTTT. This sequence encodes CASSYTRDGNEKLFF.

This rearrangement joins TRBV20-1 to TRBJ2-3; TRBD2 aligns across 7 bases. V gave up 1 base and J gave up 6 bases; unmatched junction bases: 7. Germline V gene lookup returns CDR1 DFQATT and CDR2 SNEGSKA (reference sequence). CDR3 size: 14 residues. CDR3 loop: CSARVGGGLDTQYF. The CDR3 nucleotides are TGCAGTGCTAGAGTGGGGGGAGGGCTGGATACGCAGTATTTT.

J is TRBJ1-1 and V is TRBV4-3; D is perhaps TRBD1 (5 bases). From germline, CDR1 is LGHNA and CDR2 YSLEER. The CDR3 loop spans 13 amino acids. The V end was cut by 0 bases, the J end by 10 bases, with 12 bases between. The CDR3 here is CASSQEILGGAFF. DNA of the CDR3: TGCGCCAGCAGCCAAGAGATACTGGGGGGAGCTTTCTTT.

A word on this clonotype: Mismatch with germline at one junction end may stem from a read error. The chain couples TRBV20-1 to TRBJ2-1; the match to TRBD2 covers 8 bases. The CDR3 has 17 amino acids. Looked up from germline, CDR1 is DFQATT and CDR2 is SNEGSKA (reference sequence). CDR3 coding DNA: TGCTGTGCTAGGGGGGGAACTAGCGGAGAAACCTACAATGAGCAGTTCTTC. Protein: CCARGGTSGETYNEQFF.

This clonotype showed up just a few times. CDR3 nucleotides: TGTGCCATCAGATCCGGGACAGGGGCGTACGAGCAGTACTTC. As protein: CAIRSGTGAYEQYF. The chain carries TRBV10-3 and TRBJ2-7; 10 bases align to TRBD1. Germline values: CDR1 ENHRY, CDR2 SYGVKD. With V trimmed by 6 bases and J by 4 bases, 6 bases remained unmatched. The length of the CDR3 is 14 residues.

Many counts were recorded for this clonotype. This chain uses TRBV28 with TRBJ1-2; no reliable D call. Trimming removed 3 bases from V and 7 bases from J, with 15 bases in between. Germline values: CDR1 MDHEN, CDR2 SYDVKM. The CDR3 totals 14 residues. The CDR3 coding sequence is TGTGCCAGCAGTTTGGGAGGGCCCGGAGGTGGCTACACCTTC. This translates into CASSLGGPGGGYTF.

The chain's CDR3 is CASSLNLAGGGDTQYF. CDR3 nucleotides: TGCGCCAGCAGCTTAAATCTAGCGGGGGGCGGAGATACGCAGTATTTT. The chain employs TRBV5-1 and TRBJ2-3; 11 bases agree with TRBD2. The CDR3 is 16 amino acids. Germline values: CDR1 SGHRS, CDR2 YFSETQ. The V and J ends lost 2 bases and 5 bases, in that order; junction bases with no gene match: 7.

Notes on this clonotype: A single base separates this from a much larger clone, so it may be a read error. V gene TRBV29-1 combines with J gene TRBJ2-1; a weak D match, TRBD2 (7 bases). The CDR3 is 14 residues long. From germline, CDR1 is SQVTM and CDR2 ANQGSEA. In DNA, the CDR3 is TGCAGCGCCGGAGGCGGGGGCCGTTACAATGAGAAGTTCTTC. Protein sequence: CSAGGGGRYNEKFF.